This T cell receptor (beta chain) was sequenced in a study of human T cells and chemical hapten exposure. TCRdb analysed the RACE reads with MiXCR anew, one entry per CDR3 protein. Of about 45,000 distinct CDR3 sequences in the sample, about 4% are singletons; the top ten hold 5.6%. This clonotype has a count of ten or more. This sample's time point: healthy volunteer bleed at 6 weeks. Researchers extracted total RNA from unfractionated whole blood. This CDR3 region has 15 residues. In germline, CDR1 is DFQATT, CDR2 SNEGSKA (reference sequence). Trimming shortened V by 5 bases and J by 3 bases, and 20 bases separated the two germline ends.

Material for sequencing was whole blood. The V and J genes are TRBV20-1 and TRBJ2-7, with D possibly TRBD2 on 6 matching bases. This receptor was obtained from a human donor in good health. Some clones in this sample may be carry-over from other donors' samples. The CDR3, as DNA: TGCAGTGCTCCCCTAGGGCGGGGCGGAAACTACGAGCAGTACTTC. Translated: CSAPLGRGGNYEQYF.